This entry describes one T cell receptor beta chain. Its matching antigen is unknown. These data come from a study of cytomegalovirus exposure and HLA in healthy donors. Both 60 Vbeta primers and 13 Jbeta primers went into the PCR. Measured with immunoSEQ multiplex PCR; TCRdb has only the in-frame clones, and not every one. Of around 130,000 clones listed, 81% are singletons. Study observations and caveats: HLA alleles were associated with 15,000 to 20,000 TCR beta sequences in a later analysis at 0.05 false discovery rate. A later analysis found common viral pathogens apparently linked to several of the most significant clusters.

Per germline, CDR1 SGHNT and CDR2 YYREEE (reference sequence). With V trimmed by 4 bases and J by 8 bases, 9 bases remained unmatched. The CDR3 length is 15 residues. The gene calls are TRBV5-4 and TRBJ1-4; TRBD1 matches at 9 bases. The receptor was derived from a man in his forties in good health and CMV-seronegative. Sequenced material: PBMCs. Here the CDR3 DNA reads TGTGCCAGCAGCACGCGGACAGGGGAGCAGGAAAAACTGTTTTTT. This translates into CASSTRTGEQEKLFF.